The sequence of this T cell receptor (beta chain) was determined in a study of Ad26.COV2.S vaccination and SARS-CoV-2 variants (dated by TCRdb to about 2021). A note on the overall study: Donors in the vaccine arm were drawn from COV1001, a multicentre, randomized, double-blind, placebo-controlled phase I-IIa trial testing Ad26.COV2.S in healthy adults. Ad26.COV2.S was given intramuscularly at 5x10^10 or 1x10^11 viral particles, as a single shot or as two shots 56 days apart. The specificity and breadth of SARS-CoV-2-reactive T cell receptors after Ad26.COV2.S vaccination were assessed by TCRbeta repertoire sequencing. A total of 32 samples were included in the TCR-sequenced set, comprising 19 Ad26.COV2.S vaccine recipients, 5 placebo recipients and 8 SARS-CoV-2 convalescent individuals. Trial participants were randomized into five groups of five: low-dose or high-dose Ad26.COV2.S given once or twice, or placebo on both occasions. Blinding of investigators to trial group allocation was maintained during experiments and outcome assessment. The investigation overall reported the following: Vaccine and placebo recipients had similar non-spike TCR breadth, a finding consistent with the vaccine containing only spike. After vaccination, spike-specific CD8+ and CD4+ T cell responses were reported to show substantial breadth. Ad26.COV2.S recipients had higher spike-specific TCR breadth than placebo recipients (P = 0.0014). According to the authors, total T cell responses may have been underestimated by the TCR breadth and depth analyses. The study was not powered for comparison of responses between vaccine doses or regimens.

Worth noting for this clone: Its recognized antigen is unknown. No base qualities exist here, and no much larger clone lies one base off it.

Trimmed from V: 1 base; trimmed from J: 3 bases; junction bases lacking a gene match: 9. CDR1 and CDR2 are read off the germline V gene as LGHNA and YNFKEQ. The cysteine opens and the phenylalanine closes a CDR3 of 17 amino acids. Only the CDR3 portion is preserved as DNA: 51 bases, with reading frame beginning at the first base. The sample's treatment or condition, from its label and the paper: around 19 received Ad26.COV2.S at low or high dose, single or two shots; five or six received placebo; per-sample allocation not given. For vaccine and placebo recipients, the sequenced repertoires came from samples collected on day 63 after the first injection. Between 29 July and 7 August 2020, Cohort 1b enrolled 20 to 30 adults aged 18-55 years at one site in Boston, USA. Ad26.COV2.S consisted of a replication-incompetent adenovirus type 26 vector by which a prefusion-stabilized SARS-CoV-2 spike protein from the original Wuhan strain was expressed.

TCRbeta CDR3 regions were sequenced with the immunoSEQ Assay. After extraction, genomic DNA underwent amplification by bias-controlled multiplex PCR, followed by high-throughput sequencing. On the authors' methods: To quantify the absolute abundance of every unique TCRbeta CDR3 region, sequences were collapsed and filtered. T cell fraction was estimated by normalization of TCRbeta template counts to usable DNA, with usable DNA being measured through amplification of reference genes present in all nucleated cells. Repertoire TCRs were annotated as SARS-CoV-2-specific by exact matching of V gene, CDR3 amino acid sequence and J gene to a known reactive TCR set. The reference SARS-CoV-2 TCR set was derived from MIRA and filtered for enrichment in COVID-19-positive ImmuneCODE repertoires, a step that removed public or cross-reactive TCRs. Using the MIRA antigens, annotated TCRs were further analysed by specific ORF or by position within an ORF. Breadth was defined as annotated unique rearrangements over total unique productive rearrangements; depth was the summed frequency of those rearrangements. Group comparisons of TCR breadth used two-sided Wilcoxon rank-sum tests. TCRdb re-hosts the immuneACCESS table, in-frame sequences only. Its copies lack some clones; in the studies checked, an unresolved V gene accounts for under half of them, and the cause for the rest is not known. D and trimming were read from the DNA, whereas the V and J calls and clone size are those reported in that table. In all, the sample holds roughly 300,000 clones, and 88% of those were seen once. Jointly, the top ten make up 6.4% of the sample.

This receptor was identified in a person between 18 and 60 years old who received the Ad26.COV2.S COVID-19 vaccine or a placebo. This receptor chain uses TRBV4-2 and TRBJ2-5, and 9 junction bases match TRBD2. Source: peripheral blood, taken in a trial of Ad26.COV2.S vaccine versus placebo. For the CDR3, the sequence is CASSQGIAGDGEETQYF. The DNA reads as follows: TGTGCCAGCAGCCAAGGAATAGCGGGAGATGGTGAAGAGACCCAGTACTTC.